The clone carrying this TCR beta chain has more than one count but fewer than ten. What it binds is not known. The sample is drawn from a study of beta chain features in type 1 diabetes. On the study more broadly: There was similarity between patients and healthy donors in age, gender and cell yields.

Every isolated RNA sample was fully reverse transcribed, so sequencing captured expressed TCRB transcripts. Only in-frame clones appear in the TCRdb table, and some are missing; sequencing was by immunoSEQ multiplex PCR. The sample lists under 300,000 clones, over 20% seen once, with 0.028% in the top ten. Trimming took 2 bases from V and 9 from J; bases not matched to a gene: 9. The germline gives CDR1 SGHRS, CDR2 YFSETQ. This CDR3 region has 15 residues. Whole-study findings and limits: High TCR expression in some cells could lead to their over-representation in cDNA sequencing. Shorter TCRB CDR3s, moderately but significantly so, were found in Type 1 diabetes patients in all four CD4+ subsets.

Isolation of CD4+ naive, central memory, regulatory and stem cell-like memory cells was achieved by sorting via CD45RO/CCR7/CD25/CD127/CD95/CD27. Purity exceeded 98% in all sorted populations. The rearrangement joins TRBV5-1 to TRBJ2-1, with TRBD2 matching 9 bases. This TCR was sampled from a woman aged 40 to 55 with type 1 diabetes. Sequenced material: naive CD4+ T cells from blood. The chain's CDR3 is CASSLGLLTSGEQFF. In DNA form, the CDR3 reads TGCGCCAGCAGCTTAGGGCTGTTGACTAGCGGTGAGCAGTTCTTC.